The clone carrying this T cell receptor (beta chain) was observed a few times. Antigen: not known. This specimen comes from a study of T cells after yellow fever vaccination. Study-level results: A large majority of primary-vaccination clones showed up again after the booster (roughly 95% CD4, 75% to 90% CD8). Researchers noted that a small share of clonotypes showed up in both CD4 and CD8 compartments. Secondary responses were weaker yet peaked faster, day 5 versus 15.

The CDR3 consists of 13 residues. Trimming left V 3 bases short and J 1 base short, with 7 bases between. In germline, CDR1 is GTSNPN, CDR2 SVGIG (reference sequence). Template switching with 5'RACE generated the TCR cDNA and added a universal primer site and UMIs. TCRdb analysed the 5' RACE reads with MiXCR anew, one entry per CDR3 protein. The table has about 510,000 distinct CDR3 sequences, around a fifth seen once. This chain joins TRBV30 and TRBJ1-5; a weak D match, TRBD1 (5 bases). The origin of this receptor is a man aged 18 to 30 who received the YFV17D yellow fever vaccine. Sequencing used PBMCs, obtained approximately 22 days after the first yellow fever vaccination. The CDR3 sequence: CAWSRESNQPQHF. In DNA form, the CDR3 reads TGTGCCTGGAGCAGGGAAAGCAATCAGCCCCAGCATTTT.